These 19 T cell receptor beta chains came from one sample sequenced in a study of regulatory T cells in long-lasting Graves disease. Time point: newly diagnosed GD, antithyroid drugs for less than 3 months. Construction of the TCR library relied on RNA isolated from PBMCs. Assembly of TCR beta libraries relied on iRepertoire HTBI primers together with Arm-PCR of CDR3 regions. TCRdb re-derived calls from the multiplex PCR reads in MiXCR, one entry per CDR3 protein. This table has about 320,000 distinct CDR3 sequences, 18% appearing once. The sequences come from peripheral blood mononuclear cells (PBMCs), collected at new diagnosis, from a patient treated with antithyroid drugs. Every receptor here comes from a female donor with Graves disease.

This clonotype was observed a few times. This rearrangement joins TRBV5-1 to TRBJ1-2, with 12 bases that match TRBD1. Looked up from germline, CDR1 is SGHRS and CDR2 is YFSETQ. With V trimmed by 0 bases and J by 8 bases, 5 bases remained unmatched. This CDR3 contains 15 residues. This CDR3 is CASSLAPGTGGGYTF. The CDR3 DNA reads TGCGCCAGCAGCTTGGCCCCCGGGACAGGGGGCGGCTACACCTTC.

A remark on this clonotype: A much larger clone sits a single nucleotide away, making a read error possible. J is TRBJ1-2 and V is TRBV7-9; 9 bases agree with TRBD1. CDR3 size: 12 residues. The V segment lost 10 bases and the J segment 5 bases; nucleotides outside the gene matches: 5. Germline CDR1 is SEHNR and CDR2 is FQNEAQ (reference sequence). The CDR3 loop is CATEGQGYGYTF. In DNA, the CDR3 is TGTGCCACCGAGGGACAGGGATATGGCTACACCTTC.

This clonotype occurred many times. The chain couples TRBV6-1 to TRBJ2-7, with D possibly TRBD2 on 7 matching bases. Germline-derived CDR1 and CDR2 are MNHNS and SASEGT. The V end was cut by 7 bases, the J end by 5 bases, with 15 bases between. The CDR3 contains 13 residues. The CDR3 sequence: CASTKGGSDEQYF. As DNA, the CDR3 is TGTGCCAGCACCAAGGGGGGGAGCGACGAGCAGTACTTC.

V gene TRBV20-1 combines with J gene TRBJ2-3, with TRBD2 matching over 8 bases. There are 14 residues in the CDR3. Per germline, CDR1 DFQATT and CDR2 SNEGSKA (reference sequence). J was trimmed by 1 base and V by 5 bases; bases with no gene match: 5. The CDR3 region is CSADYSGGTDTQYF. The CDR3, as DNA: TGCAGTGCTGATTATAGCGGGGGCACAGATACGCAGTATTTT.

This clonotype was recorded at least ten times. The chain couples TRBV3-1 to TRBJ1-1; D is uncertain. The V gene's germline CDR1 is LGHDT and CDR2 YNNKEL (reference sequence). Trimming removed 7 bases at V and 1 base at J, with 19 bases between. The CDR3 consists of 16 residues. CDR3: CASIGEGVGKNTEAFF. As DNA, the CDR3 is TGTGCCAGCATCGGGGAGGGCGTGGGGAAGAACACTGAAGCTTTCTTT.

On this clonotype: At one end the junction does not follow the germline gene, possibly because of a read error. The chain joins TRBV25-1 to TRBJ2-1; D is ambiguous. Germline-derived CDR1 and CDR2 are MGHDK and SYGVNS. The CDR3 spans 11 residues. CDR3 in amino acids: CVSSAVHEQFF. The CDR3 region has the DNA TGTGTCAGCAGTGCCGTTCATGAGCAGTTCTTC. Looking up the rest from reference TRBV25-1 and TRBJ2-1 gives the full variable domain: EADIYQTPRYLVIGTGKKITLECSQTMGHDKMYWYQQDPGMELHLIHYSYGVNSTEKGDLSSESTVSRIRTEHFPLTLESARPSHTSQYLCVSSAVHEQFFGPGTRLTVL.

The chain combines TRBV7-9 with TRBJ2-7; either TRBD1 or TRBD2 may fit D (5 bases each). V was shortened by 5 bases and J by 3 bases, with 11 bases between the two germline ends. The V gene's germline CDR1 is SEHNR and CDR2 FQNEAQ (reference sequence). The CDR3 has 13 residues. This CDR3 reads CASSRGVVYEQYF. For the CDR3, the DNA is TGTGCCAGCAGCCGAGGGGTTGTCTACGAGCAGTACTTC.

This clonotype was counted at least ten times. The chain joins TRBV5-1 to TRBJ2-7; D gene ambiguous. The CDR3 is 14 amino acids. V was clipped by 0 bases and J by 6 bases, with 13 bases between them. Germline CDR1 and CDR2: SGHRS and YFSETQ. This chain's CDR3 is CASSLEGNSGEQYF. CDR3 DNA: TGCGCCAGCAGCTTGGAAGGGAACTCGGGCGAGCAGTACTTC.

This clonotype was seen ten or more times. The chain recombines TRBV12-3 or TRBV12-4 with TRBJ2-3; TRBD2 aligns across 10 bases. The CDR3 is 14 residues long. The V gene end was trimmed by 7 bases and the J gene end by 5 bases; junction bases not matched to a gene: 6. Here the CDR3 reads CASTPSGSIDTQYF. The CDR3 DNA follows: TGTGCCAGCACCCCTAGCGGGAGTATAGATACGCAGTATTTT.

In its sample, this clonotype was seen many times. The V and J genes are TRBV29-1 and TRBJ2-1, with D possibly being TRBD1 (6 bases). Trimming pared 4 bases from V and 9 bases from J, leaving 19 bases between. The CDR3 covers 14 residues. Germline assignment: CDR1 SQVTM and CDR2 ANQGSEA. The CDR3, as DNA: TGCAGCGTTGGAGCCAGGGGAGCTGCTGGTGAGCAGTTCTTC. Protein sequence: CSVGARGAAGEQFF.

This clonotype was seen many times. J is TRBJ2-2 and V is TRBV27; D may be TRBD2 (6 bases). The CDR3 covers 13 residues. Per the germline V gene, CDR1 is MNHEY and CDR2 is SMNVEV (reference sequence). The V end lost 4 bases, the J end lost 6 bases, and 9 bases lay between the germline ends. This CDR3 reads CASSYGGSGELFF. In DNA, the CDR3 is TGTGCCAGCAGTTACGGGGGTTCCGGGGAGCTGTTTTTT.

J is TRBJ2-7 and V is TRBV3-1, with TRBD1 as a possible D gene (5 bases). Germline CDR1 reads LGHDT; CDR2 reads YNNKEL (reference sequence). CDR3 length: 13 residues. The V end was cut by 0 bases, the J end by 2 bases, with 5 bases between. CDR3 sequence reads: CASSQDRAYEQYF. The CDR3 DNA is TGTGCCAGCAGCCAAGACAGGGCCTACGAGCAGTACTTC.

Many counts were recorded for this clonotype. V gene TRBV7-9 combines with J gene TRBJ1-6; D is perhaps TRBD1 (6 bases). Trimming pared 5 bases from V and 5 bases from J, leaving 13 bases between. Germline V gene sequence: CDR1 SEHNR, CDR2 FQNEAQ (reference sequence). This CDR3 has 15 amino acids. The CDR3 DNA reads as TGTGCCAGCAGCCCCTACGGGGACAATAATTCACCCCTCCACTTT. This sequence encodes CASSPYGDNNSPLHF.

This clonotype was seen at least ten times. The V call is TRBV11-2, the J call TRBJ2-5; 8 bases are shared with TRBD1. Trimming at V came to 5 bases and at J to 4 bases, leaving 12 bases not matched to a gene. The CDR3 is 16 residues long. CDR1 SGHAT and CDR2 FQNNGV come from the germline V gene. The CDR3 sequence: CASSTGTGWSGETQYF. CDR3 DNA: TGTGCCAGCAGCACCGGGACAGGATGGTCCGGAGAGACCCAGTACTTC.

This clonotype was counted at least ten times. The CDR3 coding sequence is TGTGCCAGCAGCTTTGACCCCACAGATACGCAGTATTTT. It is translated as CASSFDPTDTQYF. The V gene is TRBV7-3, the J gene TRBJ2-3; D ambiguous. The CDR3 contains 13 residues. V was pared by 3 bases and J by 2 bases, with 6 bases between. The germline V gene encodes CDR1 SGHTA and CDR2 FQGTGA.

About this clonotype: A far more abundant clone sits one base away, making this likely a read error. The V and J genes are TRBV6-2 or TRBV6-3 and TRBJ1-6; D may be TRBD1 (5 bases). This CDR3 spans 15 amino acids. Germline V gene data show CDR1 as MNHEY and CDR2 as SVGEGT. The CDR3 protein is CASSTDSSYDSPLHF. The CDR3, as DNA: TGTGCCAGCAGTACCGACAGCTCCTATGATTCACCCCTCCACTTT.

This clonotype was found a few times. The V call is TRBV4-2, the J call TRBJ2-2; D unclear. The CDR3 length is 17 residues. Germline V gene data show CDR1 as LGHNA and CDR2 as YNFKEQ. The germline V and J ends were trimmed by 0 bases and 8 bases, with 19 bases remaining between them. Written as DNA, the CDR3 is TGTGCCAGCAGCCAAGAGATTCCAGCTGTGGGGTTGGGGGAGCTGTTTTTT. Protein sequence: CASSQEIPAVGLGELFF.

V usage is TRBV7-2 and J usage is TRBJ1-4; D may be TRBD1 (6 bases). The CDR3 is 15 amino acids. V lost 4 bases to trimming and J lost 7 bases, with 16 bases between them. CDR1 is SGHTA, CDR2 FQGNSA, per germline. In nucleotides, the CDR3 is TGTGCCAGCAGCTCGGGGGGCGGCGTGAGTGAAAAACTGTTTTTT. This sequence encodes CASSSGGGVSEKLFF.

In its sample, this clonotype was seen a few times. Germline is not matched at one junction end, which may reflect a read error. This chain links TRBV5-1 with TRBJ2-5, with no clear D. The end of the DNA is better explained by TRBJ2-1, so the J call may be wrong. From germline, CDR1 is SGHRS and CDR2 YFSETQ. CDR3 length: 11 residues. The CDR3 reads CANSLDLEQFF. The CDR3 DNA reads TGCGCCAACAGCCTAGATCTTGAGCAGTTCTTC.